A selection of T cell receptor beta chains follows, all from one sample in a study of human T cells and chemical hapten exposure. TCRdb reprocessed the RACE reads via MiXCR and lists one record per CDR3 protein. Here the sample spans around 300,000 distinct CDR3 sequences, around 7.3% being singletons. The specimen was whole blood, collected in connection with sensitization to the hapten diphenylcyclopropenone (DPC). All receptors derive from a man younger than 30 with alopecia areata. Some clones in this sample may be carry-over from other donors' samples. The CDR3 runs from the conserved cysteine through the conserved F or W. D genes are given only for firm matches. A clone size is listed for some rows: how often the clone was seen (once, few, many), or a class if it is expanded.

abundance: few
d_gene: TRBD1
v_gene: TRBV20-1
j_gene: TRBJ1-1
CDR3nt: TGCAGTGCTACCTGGGACAGCTATTCGGCTGGCACTGAAGCTTTCTTT
CDR3aa: CSATWDSYSAGTEAFF

abundance: few
d_gene: TRBD1
v_gene: TRBV11-2
j_gene: TRBJ2-2
CDR3nt: TGTGCCAGCAGCCTCCGGGACAGGGTTACCGGGGAGCTGTTTTTT
CDR3aa: CASSLRDRVTGELFF

abundance: few
d_gene: -
v_gene: TRBV5-4
j_gene: TRBJ2-4
CDR3nt: TGTGCCAGCAACAAAGTCAGCGAGAACATTCAGTACTTC
CDR3aa: CASNKVSENIQYF

abundance: -
d_gene: -
v_gene: TRBV7-3
j_gene: TRBJ2-1
CDR3nt: TGTGCCAGCAGCTTAAGCGGGCAGCAGGGGGGCCTCGGGATCTTC
CDR3aa: CASSLSGQQGGLGIF

abundance: few
d_gene: -
v_gene: TRBV7-8
j_gene: TRBJ1-1
CDR3nt: TGTGCCAGCAGCGGAAGGGAGTTGTTGAACACTGAAGCTTTCTTT
CDR3aa: CASSGRELLNTEAFF

abundance: many
d_gene: TRBD1
v_gene: TRBV29-1
j_gene: TRBJ2-7
CDR3nt: TGCAGCGTTGACGAGACAGGGAGCTCCTACGAGCAGTACTTC
CDR3aa: CSVDETGSSYEQYF

abundance: many
d_gene: -
v_gene: TRBV4-1
j_gene: TRBJ2-5
CDR3nt: TGCGCCAGCAGCCGCCTTACACGTCAGGGACGAGAGACCCAGTACTTC
CDR3aa: CASSRLTRQGRETQYF

abundance: few
d_gene: -
v_gene: TRBV7-9
j_gene: TRBJ1-4
CDR3nt: TGTGCCAGCAGCTTAAGGGGGGAAGAAAAACTGTTTTTT
CDR3aa: CASSLRGEEKLFF

abundance: many
d_gene: -
v_gene: TRBV25-1
j_gene: TRBJ1-2
CDR3nt: TGTGCCAGCAGTGAATTCGGTTCGGATTATGGCTACACCTTC
CDR3aa: CASSEFGSDYGYTF

abundance: few
d_gene: -
v_gene: TRBV15
j_gene: TRBJ2-7
CDR3nt: TGTGCCACCAGCAAAAGAACCGGGACCCCGAGCTACGAGCAGTACTTC
CDR3aa: CATSKRTGTPSYEQYF

abundance: many
d_gene: -
v_gene: TRBV6-2/TRBV6-3
j_gene: TRBJ1-1
CDR3nt: TGTGCCAGCAGCTCCTTGGGTTTGGGCGGTGACACTGAAGCTTTCTTT
CDR3aa: CASSSLGLGGDTEAFF

abundance: -
d_gene: TRBD1
v_gene: TRBV12-3/TRBV12-4
j_gene: TRBJ1-5
CDR3nt: TGTGCCAGCAGGCCGACAGGGGGCAAAGAGCCCCAGCATTTT
CDR3aa: CASRPTGGKEPQHF

abundance: -
d_gene: TRBD1
v_gene: TRBV3-1
j_gene: TRBJ2-4
CDR3nt: TGTGCCAGCAGCACCCGACAGGGGAGGTCGGGGAACATTCAGTACTTC
CDR3aa: CASSTRQGRSGNIQYF

abundance: few
d_gene: TRBD1
v_gene: TRBV5-1
j_gene: TRBJ1-2
CDR3nt: TGCGCCAGCAGCCCCTGGCCGGGACAGGAAAACTATGGCTACACCTTC
CDR3aa: CASSPWPGQENYGYTF

abundance: many
d_gene: TRBD1
v_gene: TRBV6-2/TRBV6-3
j_gene: TRBJ2-1
CDR3nt: TGTGCCAGCAGCCGACAGGGGGCTGAGCAGTTCTTC
CDR3aa: CASSRQGAEQFF

abundance: many
d_gene: -
v_gene: TRBV6-5
j_gene: TRBJ2-5
CDR3nt: TGTGCCAGCAGTTACGAGGTTGGGGAGACCCAGTACTTC
CDR3aa: CASSYEVGETQYF

abundance: -
d_gene: -
v_gene: TRBV5-6
j_gene: TRBJ1-6
CDR3nt: TGTGCCAGCAGCAGCGTTTGGGGGAGCTCCTATAATTCACCCCTCCACTTT
CDR3aa: CASSSVWGSSYNSPLHF

abundance: few
d_gene: -
v_gene: TRBV10-3
j_gene: TRBJ2-5
CDR3nt: TGTGCCATCAGTGAGTCAGCGGTCGAGACCCAGTACTTC
CDR3aa: CAISESAVETQYF

abundance: -
d_gene: TRBD1
v_gene: TRBV27
j_gene: TRBJ2-3
CDR3nt: TGTGCCAGCAGTGTACGCGGGACAGGTCCAGATACGCAGTATTTT
CDR3aa: CASSVRGTGPDTQYF

abundance: -
d_gene: TRBD1
v_gene: TRBV27
j_gene: TRBJ2-7
CDR3nt: TGTGCCAGCAGCGGACAGGGCACCTACGAGCAGTACTTC
CDR3aa: CASSGQGTYEQYF

abundance: few
d_gene: TRBD1
v_gene: TRBV29-1
j_gene: TRBJ1-1
CDR3nt: TGCAGCGTTGAAGATGAGGGGGCAGCGGGAAAAGCTTTCTTT
CDR3aa: CSVEDEGAAGKAFF

abundance: -
d_gene: -
v_gene: TRBV4-3
j_gene: TRBJ1-1
CDR3nt: TGCGCCAGCAGCCAGAAGCAGGGAGGCACTGAAGCTTTCTTT
CDR3aa: CASSQKQGGTEAFF